The 11 T cell receptor beta chains below were found in one sample sequenced in a study of radiotherapy plus CTLA-4 blockade in lung cancer. Libraries were prepared by immunoSEQ multiplex PCR; TCRdb keeps only in-frame clonotypes and omits some of them. Among around 77,000 clones listed, nearly 75% were seen once. The source material was peripheral blood, sampled from a patient treated with radiotherapy plus ipilimumab. Source of these receptors: a human donor with non-small cell lung cancer whose response to radiotherapy plus ipilimumab could not be evaluated.

The genes are TRBV7-2 and TRBJ1-5, with D possibly TRBD1 on 6 matching bases. This CDR3 comprises 15 residues. CDR1 is SGHTA, CDR2 FQGNSA, per germline. Trimming shortened V by 1 base and J by 2 bases, and 9 bases separated the two germline ends. CDR3 loop: CASSLGSGGNQPQHF. CDR3 in DNA: TGTGCCAGCAGCTTAGGGTCAGGGGGCAATCAGCCCCAGCATTTT.

This clone turned up a few times. CDR3 residues: CASSRDTTNEKLFF. The CDR3 nucleotides read TGCGCCAGCAGCCGGGACACAACTAATGAAAAACTGTTTTTT. The chain combines TRBV5-1 with TRBJ1-4; D possibly corresponds to TRBD1 (6 bases). Germline V gene lookup returns CDR1 SGHRS and CDR2 YFSETQ. The CDR3 spans 14 residues. The V end was cut by 4 bases, the J end by 0 bases, with 7 bases between.

V usage is TRBV19 and J usage is TRBJ2-3, with a tentative D call TRBD2 (6 bases). The germline V and J ends were trimmed by 4 bases and 5 bases, with 16 bases remaining between them. Germline V gene data show CDR1 as LNHDA and CDR2 as SQIVND (reference sequence). The CDR3 runs to 15 residues. The CDR3: CASSKWDGGRDTQYF. The CDR3 nucleotides are TGTGCCAGTAGTAAGTGGGACGGGGGACGAGATACGCAGTATTTT.

The CDR3 bases are TGTGCCAGCAGTGCCCGACTAGCGGGAGTGGGGGGGCAGTACTTC. Translation gives CASSARLAGVGGQYF. This chain uses TRBV2 with TRBJ2-7, with TRBD2 identical over 12 bases. This CDR3 is 15 amino acids long. After removal of 4 bases from V and 9 bases from J, the junction contained 10 bases not matched to a gene. Germline loops: CDR1 SNHLY, CDR2 FYNNEI.

V gene TRBV27 combines with J gene TRBJ2-2, with D possibly matching TRBD1 (6 bases). This CDR3 contains 16 residues. V was cut by 2 bases and J by 1 base, with 11 bases left in between. Germline values: CDR1 MNHEY, CDR2 SMNVEV (reference sequence). This chain's CDR3 is CASSLTGSLNTGELFF. CDR3 nucleotides: TGTGCCAGCAGTTTAACAGGGAGTTTGAACACCGGGGAGCTGTTTTTT.

DNA of the CDR3: TGTGCCAGCAGATTAGGAGGGCTTAATGAAAAACTGTTTTTT. Translation: CASRLGGLNEKLFF. This chain connects TRBV2 to TRBJ1-4, with D hard to call. This CDR3 is built from 14 residues. Germline V gene data show CDR1 as SNHLY and CDR2 as FYNNEI. The V and J ends lost 6 bases and 4 bases respectively, with 12 bases between them.

This chain joins TRBV5-1 and TRBJ1-1; D not resolved. The CDR3 is made up of 13 amino acids. Germline V gene sequence: CDR1 SGHRS, CDR2 YFSETQ. Deletions cut 1 base from V and 5 bases from J, with 9 bases between. As DNA, the CDR3 is TGCGCCAGCAGCTTGCAAGGAGGGACTGAAGCTTTCTTT. It yields the protein CASSLQGGTEAFF.

This rearrangement joins TRBV5-4 to TRBJ2-5; TRBD1 might be the D (8 bases). The DNA end favors TRBJ2-7, so the J call may be wrong. CDR1 and CDR2 (germline): SGHNT, YYREEE (reference sequence). This CDR3 region has 14 residues. In nucleotides, the CDR3 is TGTGCCACCCACAGGGGGGGGGACATCTACGAGCAGTACTTC. Protein sequence: CATHRGGDIYEQYF.

This chain uses TRBV28 with TRBJ2-7; 10 bases fit TRBD2. J gave up 5 bases and V 4 bases, and 8 bases lay outside the gene matches. The CDR3 spans 15 residues. Germline-derived CDR1 and CDR2 are MDHEN and SYDVKM. As DNA, the CDR3 is TGTGCCAGCAGTTCATTAAGCGGGGGGGCCCACGAGCAGTACTTC. This codes for CASSSLSGGAHEQYF.

This clone was seen only a few times. The J gene is TRBJ2-7, the V gene TRBV6-1; possible D gene TRBD1, 6 bases. Looked up from germline, CDR1 is MNHNS and CDR2 is SASEGT. With 8 bases removed from V and 3 bases from J, the gap between germline ends came to 17 bases. The CDR3 has 14 amino acids. CDR3 DNA: TGTGCCAGCTCCCCCGGGACATTCCTCTACGAGCAGTACTTC. Translated: CASSPGTFLYEQYF.

This chain uses TRBV7-9 with TRBJ1-1; D not resolved. Trimming cost V 5 bases and J 0 bases, with 13 bases left between them. This CDR3 comprises 15 residues. Germline assignment: CDR1 SEHNR and CDR2 FQNEAQ (reference sequence). The CDR3 DNA reads as TGTGCCAGCAGCCCCGCGGGCCGTATGAACACTGAAGCTTTCTTT. Protein sequence: CASSPAGRMNTEAFF.